This T cell receptor beta chain was sequenced for a study of T cell responses to AZD1222 COVID-19 vaccine (dated by TCRdb to the early 2020s). With regard to the full study: AZD1222 recipients whose second dose came at about 4 weeks and those whose second dose came at about 12 weeks were combined into one group, since spike-specific TCR depth and breadth did not differ between the two schedules. TCR sequencing was performed for roughly 250 trial participants, of whom 200 to 210 were given two doses of AZD1222 and around 26 were given two doses of MenACWY control vaccine. Trial participants were enrolled by age into 18-55, 56-69 and 70-plus year subgroups, with about 150, 27 and 61 TCR-sequenced participants respectively.

Points the paper makes about the study in general: Nearly half of unique spike-specific TCRs reportedly recognized epitopes outside regions mutated in the B.1.351 and B.1.1.7 variants. Participants were mostly white British, with more females than males. The authors suggested clonal diversity may have been underestimated. Because no day 14 peak-response samples were available, the repertoires could be characterized only after the peak T cell response. Vaccine-associated CD4 TCRs spanned the whole spike protein, with dominant responses in regions 160-218 and 743-854. Conclusions about previously exposed vaccinees are limited because only a handful of AZD1222 recipients were SARS-CoV-2 seropositive at baseline. In the small 56-69-year group, the increase in depth fell short of significance, most likely because of low power. After two AZD1222 doses, both the breadth and the depth of spike-specific TCRs were significantly higher than at day 0 and than in MenACWY recipients.

V and J are truncated by 7 bases and 6 bases respectively, leaving an intervening sequence of 28 bases. CDR1 and CDR2, per the germline V gene, are MDHEN and SYDVKM. The CDR3 sequence holds 18 residues, the cysteine and phenylalanine included. Solely the CDR3 DNA is kept, with 54 bases framed from the first base. Reading the label with the study, this specimen's time point is: baseline before first vaccination. Vaccinee samples came from UK trials COV001 and COV002, including a single-blind randomized controlled phase 2/3 trial of AZD1222 (ChAdOx1 nCoV-19) in healthy adults. For TCRbeta chain sequencing, PBMC samples were collected from trial participants at day 0 and at day 28 after the second dose. This clone was detected only once. Its antigen target is currently unknown. Base qualities are not at hand, and no much larger clone is one base apart. The CDR3 regions of human TCRbeta chains were analyzed by immunosequencing. The authors' analysis ran thus. Repertoire TCRs were checked for matches against a reference library of SARS-CoV-2-specific TCRs that had been generated using the MIRA antigen-specificity platform. Breadth was defined as the fraction of unique TCRs that were SARS-CoV-2-associated. Depth was defined as the fraction of total T cells that were SARS-CoV-2-associated. Using the MIRA data, each spike-specific TCR was mapped to the spike region that the TCR reacts to and placed in a CD4 or CD8 class. Log10-transformed breadth and depth values were compared by one-way ANOVA with Sidak's multiple comparisons tests. TCRdb took over this immuneACCESS table, retaining in-frame rearrangements with V and J assigned. Such tables are incomplete; in checked studies, under half of the missing clones stem from an unresolved V gene, and the remainder is unexplained. The DNA was the basis for D and trimming; V, J and clone size are from that table. Recorded for this sample are 200,000 or so clones; around 92% of them occurred a single time. Clones ranked in the top ten supply roughly 10% of the sample.

The sequencing here drew on peripheral blood, taken on day 0 of AZD1222 vaccination. This receptor was obtained from an adult in good health. The V and J genes are TRBV28 and TRBJ1-5; TRBD1 is possibly the D segment (6 matching bases). CDR3 reads: CASTPTISYREVGQPQHF. The nucleotide sequence is TGTGCCAGCACTCCGACGATTTCCTACAGGGAGGTGGGTCAGCCCCAGCATTTT.